The 20 T cell receptor beta chains below were found in one sample sequenced in a study of Tregs in tolerant kidney transplant recipients. Sequencing used immunoSEQ multiplex PCR; TCRdb keeps in-frame clones, though not all of them. The sample contains 60,000 to 95,000 clones, 95% to 98% of which appear only once. Sequencing was performed on CD4+ T cells from blood, taken before the transplant. Every receptor here comes from a human donor who received a combined kidney and bone marrow transplant.

CDR3 nucleotide sequence: TGCGCCAGCAGCCAAGGTGTGTGGCCCGGGGAGCTGTTTTTT. Translated: CASSQGVWPGELFF. This chain links TRBV4-1 with TRBJ2-2; D is uncertain. Trimming took off 1 base at V and 6 bases at J, with 9 bases between the two ends. Germline V lookup: CDR1 MGHRA, CDR2 YSYEKL. CDR3 length equals 14 residues.

V and J are TRBV11-1 and TRBJ2-3, with TRBD1 as a possible D gene (6 bases). This CDR3 has 16 residues. CDR1 and CDR2 from the germline V gene are SGHAT and FQDESV (reference sequence). V lost 3 bases and J 2 bases, leaving 15 bases between the germline ends. The CDR3 nucleotides are TGTGCCAGCAGCTTCATGGGCAGGGGAGACACAGATACGCAGTATTTT. It codes for CASSFMGRGDTDTQYF.

The rearrangement uses TRBV5-6 and TRBJ1-5; D possibly corresponds to TRBD1 (5 bases). V was cut by 1 base and J by 5 bases, with 7 bases left in between. Germline V gives CDR1 SGHDT, CDR2 YYEEEE. This CDR3 has 13 residues. Here the CDR3 DNA reads TGTGCCAGCAGCTTGTCAGGGTATCAGCCCCAGCATTTT. Translated: CASSLSGYQPQHF.

In DNA, the CDR3 is TGTGCCAGCAGACAAAACCCCACAGATACGCAGTATTTT. It specifies CASRQNPTDTQYF. The rearrangement joins TRBV5-6 to TRBJ2-3; D is unclear. Germline V gene sequence: CDR1 SGHDT, CDR2 YYEEEE. V was trimmed by 5 bases and J by 2 bases, leaving 9 bases between them. The CDR3 is made up of 13 amino acids.

The J gene is TRBJ2-5, the V gene TRBV5-1; D is perhaps TRBD2 (5 bases). The CDR3 spans 12 residues. Germline V gives CDR1 SGHRS, CDR2 YFSETQ. Deletions cut 3 bases from V and 5 bases from J, with 8 bases between. The CDR3 protein is CASSYGVETQYF. For the CDR3, the DNA is TGCGCCAGCAGCTACGGGGTGGAGACCCAGTACTTC.

The chain employs TRBV7-6 and TRBJ2-3; tentatively, D is TRBD1 (5 bases). This CDR3 is built from 14 residues. CDR1 SGHVS and CDR2 FNYEAQ come from the germline V gene. The ends were cut back, 2 bases at V and 3 bases at J, with 9 bases in the middle. The CDR3 region has the DNA TGTGCCAGCAGCTTATCCAGGGTTACAGATACGCAGTATTTT. The encoded protein is CASSLSRVTDTQYF.

This rearrangement joins TRBV2 to TRBJ1-3; 9 bases line up with TRBD1. CDR1 is SNHLY and CDR2 is FYNNEI in the germline V gene. This CDR3 is 15 amino acids long. V trimming: 5 bases; J trimming: 1 base; junction bases outside the gene matches: 3. CDR3 coding DNA: TGTGCCAGCAGTTACAGGGGGCAATCTGGAAACACCATATATTTT. Translating gives CASSYRGQSGNTIYF.

This sequence joins TRBV5-1 and TRBJ2-7, with D possibly being TRBD2 (6 bases). The V end was cut by 8 bases, the J end by 2 bases, with 23 bases between. The CDR3 consists of 16 residues. Germline V gives CDR1 SGHRS, CDR2 YFSETQ. As DNA, the CDR3 is TGCGCCAGTTTGGGGGGAGAGAGGCCGTATACCTACGAGCAGTACTTC. Translation: CASLGGERPYTYEQYF.

V and J are TRBV18 and TRBJ2-1, with 8 bases that match TRBD2. In germline, CDR1 is KGHSH, CDR2 LQKENI. V was clipped by 2 bases and J by 8 bases; unmatched bases: 8. The CDR3 consists of 15 residues. CDR3 nucleotides: TGTGCCAGCTCACCAAGCAGCGGGGGTAGCGATGAGCAGTTCTTC. Protein sequence: CASSPSSGGSDEQFF.

A single count supports this clone. The V call is TRBV14, the J call TRBJ1-4, with a tentative D call TRBD1 (5 bases). This CDR3 comprises 18 residues. V was cut by 0 bases and J by 4 bases, with 18 bases left in between. Germline V gives CDR1 SGHDN, CDR2 FVKESK. This chain's CDR3 is CASSQEGPNRFFNEKLFF. CDR3 nucleotides: TGTGCCAGCAGCCAAGAGGGCCCCAACAGGTTCTTTAATGAAAAACTGTTTTTT. Supplemented by reference TRBV14 and TRBJ1-4, the full variable domain reads EAGVTQFPSHSVIEKGQTVTLRCDPISGHDNLYWYRRVMGKEIKFLLHFVKESKQDESGMPNNRFLAERTGGTYSTLKVQPAELEDSGVYFCASSQEGPNRFFNEKLFFGSGTQLSVL.

A single count supports this clone. The chain joins TRBV10-3 to TRBJ2-3; 11 bases agree with TRBD2. CDR1 and CDR2 from the germline V gene are ENHRY and SYGVKD. The J segment lost 2 bases and the V segment lost 10 bases, leaving 8 bases of the junction unmatched. The CDR3 runs 15 residues. Written as DNA, the CDR3 is TGTGCCACCTCCCCGGGACTAGCGGTCACAGATACGCAGTATTTT. It yields the protein CATSPGLAVTDTQYF.

The rearrangement joins TRBV25-1 to TRBJ2-5; D might be TRBD2 (6 bases). V was shortened by 8 bases and J by 5 bases, with 18 bases between the two germline ends. Germline CDR1 MGHDK, CDR2 SYGVNS. This CDR3 comprises 14 residues. CDR3 nucleotide sequence: TGTGCCAGCGGGCGGGGTTTAGGGCGGGAGACCCAGTACTTC. Its translation is CASGRGLGRETQYF.

This clone was detected a few times. V and J are TRBV18 and TRBJ1-3; D is unresolved. This CDR3 region has 13 residues. V was pared by 4 bases and J by 2 bases, with 6 bases between. CDR1 is KGHSH, CDR2 LQKENI, per germline. The CDR3 sequence is CASSREAGNTIYF. In nucleotides, the CDR3 is TGTGCCAGCTCACGGGAGGCTGGAAACACCATATATTTT.

The rearrangement links TRBV30 to TRBJ2-1; perhaps TRBD2 as D (6 bases). Per the germline V gene, CDR1 is GTSNPN and CDR2 is SVGIG (reference sequence). The CDR3 is 16 residues long. Trimming left V 1 base short and J 0 bases short, with 13 bases between. CDR3 in DNA: TGTGCCTGGAGTGGGCTTGGACTAAGCTCCTACAATGAGCAGTTCTTC. This gives the protein CAWSGLGLSSYNEQFF.

The chain uses TRBV28 and TRBJ2-2; 10 bases are shared with TRBD1. In germline, CDR1 is MDHEN, CDR2 SYDVKM. The length of the CDR3 is 17 residues. With V trimmed by 2 bases and J by 6 bases, 9 bases remained unmatched. The DNA for the CDR3 is TGTGCCAGCAGTTTACCAGTAGGACAGGGGGTCCCCGGGGAGCTGTTTTTT. It translates to CASSLPVGQGVPGELFF. Full variable domain (rest looked up from reference TRBV28 and TRBJ2-2): DVKVTQSSRYLVKRTGEKVFLECVQDMDHENMFWYRQDPGLGLRLIYFSYDVKMKEKGDIPEGYSVSREKKERFSLILESASTNQTSMYLCASSLPVGQGVPGELFFGEGSRLTVL.

J is TRBJ2-5 and V is TRBV7-6; 7 nucleotides align to TRBD1. CDR1 is SGHVS and CDR2 is FNYEAQ in the germline V gene. V lost 2 bases, J lost 5 bases, and 8 bases stayed unmatched. The CDR3 loop spans 15 amino acids. The CDR3 spells CASSLNVGGGETQYF. CDR3 bases: TGTGCCAGCAGCTTAAATGTAGGGGGCGGTGAGACCCAGTACTTC. Supplemented by reference TRBV7-6 and TRBJ2-5, the full variable domain reads GAGVSQSPRYKVTKRGQDVALRCDPISGHVSLYWYRQALGQGPEFLTYFNYEAQQDKSGLPNDRFSAERPEGSISTLTIQRTEQRDSAMYRCASSLNVGGGETQYFGPGTRLLVL.

The V call is TRBV30, the J call TRBJ2-3, with 7 bases lining up with TRBD2. There are 12 residues in the CDR3. The germline V gene encodes CDR1 GTSNPN and CDR2 SVGIG (reference sequence). The ends lost 7 bases at V and 4 bases at J; junction bases unmatched: 5. The chain's CDR3 is CASTGGADTQYF. The DNA of the CDR3 is TGTGCCTCAACGGGAGGCGCAGATACGCAGTATTTT.

The J gene is TRBJ1-2, the V gene TRBV4-1; 7 bases are a match to TRBD1. From germline, CDR1 is MGHRA and CDR2 YSYEKL. J lost 0 bases, V lost 3 bases, and 7 bases had no gene match. The CDR3 totals 16 residues. CDR3 residues: CASSHLGTESNYGYTF. The CDR3 DNA is TGCGCCAGCAGCCATTTAGGGACAGAGTCTAACTATGGCTACACCTTC.

The chain uses TRBV7-2 and TRBJ1-5; no clear D. The CDR3 runs to 16 residues. Germline CDR1 is SGHTA and CDR2 is FQGNSA. V was trimmed by 5 bases and J by 3 bases, leaving 17 bases between them. The CDR3 sequence: CASSQDMVTNNQPQHF. CDR3 DNA sequence: TGTGCCAGCAGCCAAGACATGGTGACCAACAATCAGCCCCAGCATTTT.

V usage is TRBV7-2 and J usage is TRBJ1-2, with D perhaps TRBD1 (5 bases). The CDR3 sequence is 15 residues long. Trimming shortened V by 7 bases and J by 4 bases, and 19 bases separated the two germline ends. Germline V gene sequence: CDR1 SGHTA, CDR2 FQGNSA. The CDR3 is CASTLNGAAPYGYTF. The CDR3 region has the DNA TGTGCCAGCACCCTTAATGGGGCGGCCCCCTATGGCTACACCTTC. The full variable domain, its missing parts supplied by reference TRBV7-2 and TRBJ1-2, is GAGVSQSPSNKVTEKGKDVELRCDPISGHTALYWYRQSLGQGLEFLIYFQGNSAPDKSGLPSDRFSAERTGGSVSTLTIQRTQQEDSAVYLCASTLNGAAPYGYTFGSGTRLTVV.